The TCR beta chain under discussion was sequenced for a study of identical twins. Study-wide results and caveats: The models systematically underestimated how much out-of-frame TCR alpha was shared in monozygotic twins. Out-of-frame alpha sequences shared by twins showed excess low generation probability.

It was template switching that added a universal primer site, and there were unique molecular identifiers on the cDNA. TCRdb redid the calling of the 5' RACE reads with MiXCR, one entry per CDR3 protein. Among 310,000 or so distinct CDR3 sequences listed, about 8.3% were seen once. This CDR3 is 15 amino acids long. V gave up 10 bases and J gave up 1 base, with 16 bases separating them. Germline V lookup: CDR1 ENHRY, CDR2 SYGVKD. This clonotype was seen repeatedly, ten times or more. What it recognizes is unknown. The same data also went into a second study, on yellow fever vaccine responses in identical twins.

The sequenced material came from memory (CD45RO+) T cells sorted from blood. The chain has TRBV10-3 and TRBJ2-2; D possibly corresponds to TRBD2 (5 bases). The sequence came from a young woman in good health. The CDR3 DNA is TGTGCCACGCACAATGGAGGCAGGAACACCGGGGAGCTGTTTTTT. Protein product: CATHNGGRNTGELFF.